This T cell receptor beta chain emerged from a study of T cell responses to AZD1222 COVID-19 vaccine. The length of the CDR3 is 15 residues. Trimming took off 5 bases at V and 2 bases at J, with 12 bases between the two ends. Germline lookup yields CDR1 SEHNR and CDR2 FQNEAQ (reference sequence). Sequencing used immunoSEQ multiplex PCR; TCRdb keeps in-frame clones, though not all of them. This sample has 90,000 or so clones; about nine tenths occur once, and the top ten carry approximately 5.3%. Points from the study as a whole: Among spike-specific TCRs, nearly half reportedly target unmutated variant regions.

Investigators merged groups given second doses at roughly 4 or roughly 12 weeks. For this clone: The target antigen is unknown.

This rearrangement joins TRBV7-9 to TRBJ1-4; D is possibly TRBD1 (6 bases). This receptor was identified in an adult who received the AZD1222 COVID-19 vaccine. The sequencing used peripheral blood, collected 28 days after the second AZD1222 dose. The CDR3 bases are TGTGCCAGCAGCGGGGCGGACAGTACTAATGAAAAACTGTTTTTT. Its protein product is CASSGADSTNEKLFF.